Included here is one T cell receptor beta chain sequence, with context. What it binds is unknown. The germline V gene has CDR1 SGHVS and CDR2 FQNEAQ. V shed 1 base and J shed 1 base, with 12 bases lying between them. The CDR3 consists of 16 residues. This entry belongs to a study of cytomegalovirus exposure and HLA in healthy donors. General study points: Later analysis found that TCR beta chains associated with HLA were more clonally expanded than other, equally common chains.

In the PCR, 60 Vbeta and 13 Jbeta primers were used. Here immunoSEQ multiplex PCR was the method, and the copy in TCRdb shows in-frame clones only, minus some. The sample shows fewer than 130,000 clones, 55% to 75% of them seen only once. Sequencing was performed on PBMCs. The chain carries TRBV7-8 and TRBJ2-3; no reliable D call. This clonotype was sampled from a man younger than 45 in good health and CMV-seropositive. CDR3 DNA: TGTGCCAGCAGCTTAGTCGGAACACTACGCACAGATACGCAGTATTTT. Amino acids: CASSLVGTLRTDTQYF.